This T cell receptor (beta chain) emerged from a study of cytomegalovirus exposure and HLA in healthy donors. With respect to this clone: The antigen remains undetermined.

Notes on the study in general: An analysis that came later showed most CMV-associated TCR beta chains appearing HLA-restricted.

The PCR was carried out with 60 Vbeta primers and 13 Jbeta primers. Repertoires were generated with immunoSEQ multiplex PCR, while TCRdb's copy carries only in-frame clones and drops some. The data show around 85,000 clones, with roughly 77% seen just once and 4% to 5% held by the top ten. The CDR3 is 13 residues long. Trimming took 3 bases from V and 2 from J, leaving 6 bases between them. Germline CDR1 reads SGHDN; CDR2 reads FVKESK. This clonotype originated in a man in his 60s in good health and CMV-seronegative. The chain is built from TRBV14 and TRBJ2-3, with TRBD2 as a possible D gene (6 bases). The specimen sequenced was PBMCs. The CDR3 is CASSQDYTDTQYF. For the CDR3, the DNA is TGTGCCAGCAGCCAGGACTACACAGATACGCAGTATTTT.